A selection of T cell receptor beta chains follows, all from one sample in a study of neurological immune-mediated disorders. One entry per CDR3 protein, called by TCRdb with MiXCR from the 5' RACE reads. Of about 21,000 distinct CDR3 sequences listed, over 5.5% are singletons. Sample: CD8+ T cells from blood. These receptors originate from a man aged 18 to 29 in good health. Each CDR3 is given with its conserved first and last residue. D genes are given only for firm matches. Not all rows give a size; the values are once, few, many and, for expanded clones, a class.

>TRBJ2-1|many|TRBV2|-
CASNGGGIYNEQFF
>TRBJ1-2|many|TRBV10-3|-
CAIRPREDYGYTF
>TRBJ2-3|many|TRBV10-1|-
CASSQGPDTQYF
>TRBJ1-1|many|TRBV20-1|-
CSVLAPLKAFF
>TRBJ2-2|few|TRBV7-9|-
CASSLVTGELFF
>TRBJ1-5|many|TRBV15|-
CATSREGISNQPQHF
>TRBJ2-1|many|TRBV6-1|-
CASLYSTEQFF
>TRBJ1-2|many|TRBV27|-
CASSLSLGNRYGYTF
>TRBJ2-1|many|TRBV6-5|-
CASSFGLATYNEQFF
>TRBJ1-2|many|TRBV7-9|-
CASSLGSTYGYTF
>TRBJ1-1|many|TRBV6-2/TRBV6-3|-
CASSLGSGEAFF
>TRBJ1-1|many|TRBV27|TRBD1
CASLSGQGNTEAFF
>TRBJ2-7|many|TRBV2|TRBD2
CASRGFSGGIYEQYF
>TRBJ1-4|many|TRBV20-1|-
CSARPERGLRSANEKLFF
>TRBJ1-4|-|TRBV5-1|-
CASSFYICSASWAVDRAANEKLFF
>TRBJ2-3|many|TRBV27|-
CASSLQGPNTQYF
>TRBJ1-6|many|TRBV6-5|-
CASSYSVRGSYNSPLHF
>TRBJ2-2|many|TRBV4-3|TRBD1
CASSQDFRTGPRGTGELFF
>TRBJ2-3|many|TRBV6-4|TRBD2
CASSLAGGTDTQYF
>TRBJ2-5|many|TRBV29-1|TRBD2
CSGTSGGAETQYF
>TRBJ2-1|many|TRBV3-1|TRBD2
CASSLTSGNEQFF
>TRBJ1-2|many|TRBV7-9|-
CASSLGIVSGGFGYTF
>TRBJ2-2|few|TRBV7-9|-
CASSSADDSTGELFF
>TRBJ2-7|many|TRBV7-9|TRBD1
CASSPGQGKDYEQYF
>TRBJ1-5|many|TRBV7-6|-
CASSLQGINQPQHF
>TRBJ2-5|many|TRBV20-1|TRBD2
CSARVRRLAGTQTQYF
>TRBJ1-1|many|TRBV7-9|TRBD1
CASSPEGQPMNTEAFF
>TRBJ1-1|many|TRBV24-1|TRBD1
CATRDRGDTEAFF
>TRBJ2-3|many|TRBV7-2|TRBD2
CASSPLAGGGGSDTQYF
>TRBJ1-2|many|TRBV21-1|-
CASRPPRAPNYGYTF
>TRBJ2-7|many|TRBV11-2|-
CASRSMGTGKHEQYF